The source of this TCR beta chain is a study of cytomegalovirus exposure and HLA in healthy donors. Study-level findings and limits: Later findings reportedly placed an Asian-associated ancestry cluster below the approximately 620-donor mean for N-insertions.

The CDR3 has 16 residues. After removal of 6 bases from V and 11 bases from J, the junction contained 19 bases not matched to a gene. CDR1 and CDR2 from the germline V gene are LNHDA and SQIVND (reference sequence). A note on this clone: What it binds is unknown.

The PCR had 60 Vbeta and 13 Jbeta primers. Authors' processing steps: It was a later analysis that counted 79 million or so unique TCR beta chains, of which 9 million to 13 million were shared. Using immunoSEQ multiplex PCR, the repertoire was profiled, and TCRdb retains in-frame clones only, with some absent. That table gives V, J and clone size, and the DNA gave D and trimming. The sample lists around 100,000 clones, roughly 73% occurring once. Specimen: PBMCs. This TCR was recovered from a woman younger than 45 in good health and CMV-seronegative. J is TRBJ1-5 and V is TRBV19, with 7 bases aligning to TRBD1. The DNA for the CDR3 is TGTGCCAGTAGCCTATCCCCCGGGACAGTCCACCGGGCCCAGCATTTT. It is translated as CASSLSPGTVHRAQHF.